The 17 T cell receptor beta chains presented below share a single source sample, sequenced in a study of Ad26.COV2.S vaccination and SARS-CoV-2 variants. TCRdb's table, derived via immunoSEQ multiplex PCR, lists solely in-frame clones and lacks some. This sample has hundreds of thousands of clones, with more than 80% found just once. Treatment reported: 15 to 20 received Ad26.COV2.S at low or high dose, single or two shots; about 5 received placebo; per-sample allocation not given. Samples were taken on day 63 after the first vaccine or placebo injection. The specimen was peripheral blood, collected in a trial of Ad26.COV2.S vaccine versus placebo. Receptor source: a person between 18 and 65 years old who received the Ad26.COV2.S COVID-19 vaccine or a placebo.

This clone was observed a single time. J is TRBJ2-1 and V is TRBV11-2; 9 bases line up with TRBD2. The CDR3 loop spans 15 amino acids. Germline CDR1 reads SGHAT; CDR2 reads FQNNGV. The V gene end was trimmed by 2 bases and the J gene end by 8 bases; junction bases not matched to a gene: 7. CDR3 loop: CASSLSSGRYDEQFF. The CDR3 DNA reads as TGTGCCAGCAGCTTAAGTAGCGGGAGATATGATGAGCAGTTCTTC. The entire variable domain, with the rest obtained from reference TRBV11-2 and TRBJ2-1, is as follows: EAGVAQSPRYKIIEKRQSVAFWCNPISGHATLYWYQQILGQGPKLLIQFQNNGVVDDSQLPKDRFSAERLKGVDSTLKIQPAKLEDSAVYLCASSLSSGRYDEQFFGPGTRLTVL.

In nucleotides, the CDR3 is TGTGCCAGCAGCCTAGCTAGCGGGGGTACCTACGAGCAGTACTTC. The encoded protein is CASSLASGGTYEQYF. V and J are TRBV4-2 and TRBJ2-7; 10 positions agree with TRBD2. V shed 4 bases, J shed 2 bases, and the junction held 5 bases outside the gene matches. The CDR3 covers 15 residues. CDR1 is LGHNA and CDR2 is YNFKEQ in the germline V gene.

The rearrangement links TRBV28 to TRBJ1-5, with a tentative D call TRBD1 (5 bases). The CDR3 runs 13 residues. CDR1 is MDHEN and CDR2 is SYDVKM in the germline V gene. Trimming pared 10 bases from V and 6 bases from J, leaving 16 bases between. The CDR3 DNA reads TGTGCCATCACTGGCGGGGGAGGTCAGCCCCAGCATTTT. Translating it yields CAITGGGGQPQHF.

Of note for this clone: Relative to the germline gene, one junction end is altered; a read error may explain this. This chain joins TRBV5-4 and TRBJ2-1; a weak D match, TRBD2 (5 bases). CDR3 length equals 11 residues. In germline, CDR1 is SGHNT, CDR2 YYREEE (reference sequence). DNA of the CDR3: TGTGCCAGCAGCTCGGACTCCGATTCTGTCTTC. Amino acids: CASSSDSDSVF.

The chain has TRBV5-1 and TRBJ1-1; D ambiguous. Deletions cut 0 bases from V and 1 base from J, with 10 bases between. Looked up from germline, CDR1 is SGHRS and CDR2 is YFSETQ. The CDR3 covers 15 residues. The CDR3 sequence: CASSLEWVGNTEAFF. In nucleotides, the CDR3 is TGCGCCAGCAGCTTGGAATGGGTGGGGAACACTGAAGCTTTCTTT.

This chain joins TRBV6-5 and TRBJ2-1; D remains ambiguous. The CDR3 is made up of 14 amino acids. Per germline, CDR1 MNHEY and CDR2 SVGAGI. V lost 7 bases and J lost 3, with 13 bases in between. The CDR3 loop reads CASTPGGYYNEQFF. CDR3 bases: TGTGCCAGCACCCCGGGTGGTTACTACAATGAGCAGTTCTTC.

As concerns this clone: Other DNA variants within this sample encode the same CDR3. The rearrangement joins TRBV7-8 to TRBJ1-5, with 8 bases identical to TRBD1. Germline V gene lookup returns CDR1 SGHVS and CDR2 FQNEAQ. Trimming at V came to 3 bases and at J to 5 bases, leaving 0 bases not matched to a gene. There are 13 residues in the CDR3. Here the CDR3 DNA reads TGTGCCAGCAGCTTGGACAGGGATCAGCCCCAGCATTTT. Its translation: CASSLDRDQPQHF.

This rearrangement joins TRBV29-1 to TRBJ2-1; D may be TRBD2 (6 bases). Deletions cut 1 base from V and 4 bases from J, with 11 bases between. The CDR3 is 14 residues long. CDR1 SQVTM and CDR2 ANQGSEA come from the germline V gene. DNA of the CDR3: TGCAGCGTTGAAGGTCGGGAGCGGTACAATGAGCAGTTCTTC. Amino acid sequence: CSVEGRERYNEQFF.

On this clone itself: One junction end does not reproduce the germline sequence, and a read error may be involved. The V call is TRBV7-3, the J call TRBJ2-2, with 11 bases aligning to TRBD2. The germline gives CDR1 SGHTA, CDR2 FQGTGA. The CDR3 length is 16 residues. The CDR3 DNA sequence: TGTGCCAGCAGCCTAACTAGCGGGGGCTACACCGGGGAGCTGTTTTTT. This encodes CASSLTSGGYTGELFF.

The chain has TRBV19 and TRBJ2-5, with D possibly TRBD2 on 6 matching bases. Trimming removed 2 bases at V and 2 bases at J, with 9 bases between. Germline V gives CDR1 LNHDA, CDR2 SQIVND (reference sequence). The CDR3 is made up of 14 amino acids. In DNA form, the CDR3 reads TGTGCCAGTAGTATAATTAGCGGACAAGAGACCCAGTACTTC. Its protein is CASSIISGQETQYF.

The J gene is TRBJ2-7, the V gene TRBV18; a possible D gene is TRBD1 (5 bases). V gave up 3 bases and J gave up 0 bases, with 9 bases separating them. The germline V gene encodes CDR1 KGHSH and CDR2 LQKENI. The CDR3 extends over 14 amino acids. CDR3 in amino acids: CASSPLDSSYEQYF. The CDR3 region has the DNA TGTGCCAGCTCACCCCTTGACAGCTCCTACGAGCAGTACTTC.

V gene TRBV30 combines with J gene TRBJ1-5, with unresolved D. V was pared by 1 base and J by 7 bases, with 14 bases between. Germline loops: CDR1 GTSNPN, CDR2 SVGIG (reference sequence). The length of the CDR3 is 14 residues. The CDR3 reads CAWSGGGAGQPQHF. The CDR3 nucleotides are TGTGCCTGGAGTGGCGGTGGTGCTGGGCAGCCCCAGCATTTT.

This rearrangement joins TRBV6-5 to TRBJ2-1; TRBD2 might be the D (6 bases). Deletions cut 2 bases from V and 4 bases from J, with 15 bases between. The CDR3 has 16 amino acids. The germline V gene has CDR1 MNHEY and CDR2 SVGAGI. The CDR3 DNA follows: TGTGCCAGCAGTTACACCGGGACTGGGATGTACAATGAGCAGTTCTTC. Its translation: CASSYTGTGMYNEQFF.

In its sample, this clone was seen a few times. This sequence joins TRBV5-1 and TRBJ2-7, with 11 bases identical to TRBD1. Trimming removed 4 bases from V and 5 bases from J; junction bases left unmatched: 8. Germline V lookup: CDR1 SGHRS, CDR2 YFSETQ. The CDR3 totals 15 residues. CDR3 nucleotides: TGCGCCAGCAGCCCGGACAGGGGGCGCAATGACGAGCAGTACTTC. It specifies CASSPDRGRNDEQYF. Drawing the rest from reference TRBV5-1 and TRBJ2-7, the complete variable domain is KAGVTQTPRYLIKTRGQQVTLSCSPISGHRSVSWYQQTPGQGLQFLFEYFSETQRNKGNFPGRFSGRQFSNSRSEMNVSTLELGDSALYLCASSPDRGRNDEQYFGPGTRLTVT.

This chain links TRBV27 with TRBJ2-7; no definite D call. Germline lookup yields CDR1 MNHEY and CDR2 SMNVEV (reference sequence). The CDR3 totals 16 residues. The V gene lost 1 base and the J gene lost 5 bases, with 18 bases spanning the gap. In DNA form, the CDR3 reads TGTGCCAGCAGTTTATTTGATGGCCTTCCCGCTCACGAGCAGTACTTC. It encodes CASSLFDGLPAHEQYF.

DNA of the CDR3: TGTGCCAGTAGTGAGGGGGACTATAGCAATCAGCCCCAGCATTTT. Encoded protein: CASSEGDYSNQPQHF. The chain is built from TRBV19 and TRBJ1-5; tentatively, D is TRBD1 (6 bases). V was shortened by 5 bases and J by 0 bases, with 11 bases between the two germline ends. The CDR3 length is 15 residues. Germline CDR1 and CDR2: LNHDA and SQIVND (reference sequence).

The V gene is TRBV5-4, the J gene TRBJ1-2; D gene uncertain. Looked up from germline, CDR1 is SGHNT and CDR2 is YYREEE (reference sequence). Trimming pared 3 bases from V and 0 bases from J, leaving 9 bases between. CDR3 size: 14 residues. The DNA of the CDR3 is TGTGCCAGCAGCTGGTCCTTAACTAACTATGGCTACACCTTC. This sequence encodes CASSWSLTNYGYTF.